Listed below are T cell receptor beta chains from one sample, sequenced in a study of long-term antiretroviral therapy in people with HIV. The data were produced by immunoSEQ multiplex PCR, yet TCRdb's version contains in-frame clones alone and is incomplete. In the table there are around 30,000 clones, around 80% of which are singletons. Source: unsorted PBMCs, taken 1.5 years before starting antiretroviral therapy. Source of these receptors: a man between 18 and 29 years old with HIV. Both conserved end residues are trimmed from each CDR3. Each record gives: CDR3 length, V gene, CDR3 protein.

>11|TRBV28
ATTSGVPGEQY
>12|TRBV7-2
ASSLVTSGHEQY
>10|TRBV15
ATSSANYGYT
>13|TRBV10-3
AIRPDRPTNYGYT
>10|TRBV2
ASSSKAFEQY
>14|TRBV5-1
ASSPRETALGTEAF
>13|TRBV7-2
ASSLGPTGTDTQY
>14|TRBV21-1
ASRAIPRVSNTEAF
>11|TRBV27
ASSLTGVTEAF
>12|TRBV5-1
ASSLSWINSPLH
>10|TRBV28
ASAGYHRELF
>11|TRBV6-5
ASSLRAPDTQY
>11|TRBV28
ASSVGLNYEQY
>10|TRBV5-1
ASSFSGDTQY
>12|TRBV5-1
ASSYLAGANEQF
>13|TRBV6-1
ASIRTSGIQETQY
>11|TRBV10-1
ASSVQPSYGYT
>9|TRBV2
ASNPLAGRY
>13|TRBV5-1
ASSLALSQYNEQF
>14|TRBV10-3
AISESLTGIGQPQH
>12|TRBV5-1
ASRTLDRVGGYT
>10|TRBV12-5
ASGLVLGEQY
>12|TRBV7-2
ASSLWREAPEQY
>11|TRBV27
ASRRTGSYEQY
>14|TRBV10-3
AISTRLADPRDEQF
>10|TRBV7-2
ASSPTNYGYT
>12|TRBV25-1
ASRRDATNEKLF
>11|TRBV30
AWSVGNNEKLF
>12|TRBV7-9
ASSLYSTNTEAF
>12|TRBV10-1
ASSPGQGAEKLF
>10|TRBV30
AWSPQQETQY
>12|TRBV4-1
ASSPPRQGNEQF
>11|TRBV5-6
AGEAGETYEQY
>12|TRBV29-1
SVAGTESTDTQY
>13|TRBV5-5
ASSSVEGPGNTIY
>14|TRBV28
ASIDRGERRAYEQY
>14|TRBV10-3
AISEAGRGGTDTQY
>16|TRBV28
ASSLGLIDGLLAYEQY
>12|TRBV12-5
ASGGDANTGELF
>11|TRBV6-1
ASSEGAYYGYT
>13|TRBV6-5
ASSYDSASNYGYT
>11|TRBV7-9
ASNPEAADTQY
>11|TRBV29-1
SVEGRGRLEAF
>14|TRBV10-3
AAGTSGTMSSYEQY
>13|TRBV4-3
ASSQGGSKTDTQY
>12|TRBV7-2
ASSFVGREEGYT
>9|TRBV19
ASSIPPPLH
>12|TRBV6-1
ASSVGRGLETQY
>13|TRBV18
ASSPRSRSEDGYT
>12|TRBV5-5
ASSLEREMYEQY
>15|TRBV7-8
ASSLNPGGYGKNIQY
>13|TRBV9
ASSVTAEGAYEQY